This T cell receptor beta chain was captured in a study of shared clonotypes between healthy human individuals. Here immunoSEQ multiplex PCR was the method, and the copy in TCRdb shows in-frame clones only, minus some. This table has 550,000 to 650,000 clones, roughly 95% appearing once. The junction had 3 bases not matched to a gene; V was cut back by 1 base and J by 4 bases. The length of the CDR3 is 15 residues. Per the germline V gene, CDR1 is SEHNR and CDR2 is FQNEAQ (reference sequence). Naive CD8 isolation took CD45RO-negative cells positively selected for CCR7 and excluded terminally differentiated effector memory CD45RA+ cells. Study-wide results and limits: Clonotype sharing among donors likely depends on sequencing depth.

As to this clone: Antigen unknown.

The chain joins TRBV7-9 to TRBJ2-7; 11 bases match TRBD1. The sequence was obtained from a woman aged 25 to 39 in good health. The sequenced material came from naive CD8+ T cells sorted from blood. The CDR3 region has the DNA TGTGCCAGCAGCTTAGAGGACAGGGGGCGATACGAGCAGTACTTC. Amino acids: CASSLEDRGRYEQYF.